This T cell receptor (beta chain) was captured by sequencing in a study of T cells in Graves' hyperthyroidism and ophthalmopathy. This clonotype has only a few counts. Germline V gene lookup returns CDR1 MNHNS and CDR2 SASEGT. Trimming removed 1 base at V and 7 bases at J, with 13 bases between. This CDR3 is 15 amino acids long. From RNA transcripts, TCR beta CDR3 regions were amplified. HTBI primers were employed in a first-round RT-PCR of the TCR CDR3. TCRdb re-called the multiplex PCR reads with MiXCR, one entry per CDR3 protein. The profile covers some 420,000 distinct CDR3 sequences, with 12% to 15% appearing a single time and approximately 5.3% taken by the ten largest. Patients aged 18 to 65 had newly diagnosed hyperthyroidism that had lasted under 2 months.

The material sequenced was blood. This rearrangement joins TRBV6-1 to TRBJ1-4; unclear D gene. This receptor was taken from a woman under 30 with Graves' hyperthyroidism. In DNA form, the CDR3 reads TGTGCCAGCAGTGAAGGTGGCGGATTTATTGAAAAACTGTTTTTT. Translating it yields CASSEGGGFIEKLFF.